The 19 T cell receptor beta chains given below trace back to one sample, sequenced in a study of human T cells and chemical hapten exposure. TCRdb itself ran the RACE reads through MiXCR, one entry per CDR3 protein. Of some 250,000 distinct CDR3 sequences listed, about 7.7% are singletons. As to time point: pre-sensitization, week 0. Treatment defined: therapeutic diphenylcyclopropenone sensitization with weekly scalp DPC. Sequencing was performed on whole blood, taken in connection with sensitization to the hapten diphenylcyclopropenone (DPC). These receptors originate from a young man with alopecia areata. Some clones in this sample may be carry-over from other donors' samples.

This clonotype was seen more than once but under ten times. The J gene is TRBJ2-1, the V gene TRBV5-1; maybe TRBD1 (6 bases). In germline, CDR1 is SGHRS, CDR2 YFSETQ. With 3 bases removed from V and 8 bases from J, the gap between germline ends came to 12 bases. The CDR3 sequence is 13 residues long. CDR3 bases: TGCGCCAGCAGCTGGACAGCTACACATGAGCAGTTCTTC. Protein sequence: CASSWTATHEQFF.

The gene calls are TRBV6-2 or TRBV6-3 and TRBJ2-7; D is unresolved. The CDR3 has 16 amino acids. The V end lost 7 bases, the J end lost 1 base, and 20 bases lay between the germline ends. The V gene's germline CDR1 is MNHEY and CDR2 SVGEGT. CDR3 sequence: CASNQIRTSSSYEQYF. The CDR3 DNA reads as TGTGCCAGCAATCAGATTCGGACCTCCTCATCCTACGAGCAGTACTTC.

The V and J genes are TRBV5-1 and TRBJ2-7; D is perhaps TRBD1 (5 bases). Germline V gene data show CDR1 as SGHRS and CDR2 as YFSETQ. The length of the CDR3 is 13 residues. Trimming removed 2 bases from V and 3 bases from J, with 9 bases in between. The CDR3 here is CASSLGADYEQYV. The CDR3 coding sequence is TGCGCCAGCAGCTTAGGGGCCGACTACGAGCAGTACGTC.

V gene TRBV9 combines with J gene TRBJ1-1, with D perhaps TRBD1 (6 bases). This CDR3 has 14 amino acids. CDR1 SGDLS and CDR2 YYNGEE come from the germline V gene. Trimming pared 2 bases from V and 0 bases from J, leaving 8 bases between. The CDR3 here is CASSVDSVNTEAFF. As DNA, the CDR3 is TGTGCCAGCAGCGTGGACAGCGTGAACACTGAAGCTTTCTTT.

In its sample, this clonotype was seen a few times. This sequence joins TRBV4-1 and TRBJ2-5; D possibly corresponds to TRBD1 (5 bases). CDR1 MGHRA and CDR2 YSYEKL come from the germline V gene. The CDR3 has 14 amino acids. V lost 1 base, J lost 3 bases, and 9 bases lay in between. DNA of the CDR3: TGCGCCAGCAGCCAAGCCTGGGGCGAAGAGACCCAGTACTTC. Translating gives CASSQAWGEETQYF.

The rearrangement joins TRBV7-9 to TRBJ2-3; 10 nucleotides agree with TRBD1. CDR3 length: 16 amino acids. J lost 1 base, V lost 4 bases, and 5 bases had no gene match. CDR1 SEHNR and CDR2 FQNEAQ come from the germline V gene (reference sequence). The CDR3 nucleotides read TGTGCCAGCAGCTGGGGGACAGGGGAAGGCACAGATACGCAGTATTTT. Its translation is CASSWGTGEGTDTQYF.

This clonotype was seen a handful of times. This chain connects TRBV10-3 to TRBJ2-1; 9 nucleotides agree with TRBD2. Trimming removed 10 bases from V and 0 bases from J; junction bases left unmatched: 7. The germline V gene has CDR1 ENHRY and CDR2 SYGVKD. The CDR3 sequence is 15 residues long. As DNA, the CDR3 is TGTGCCACCGAAGCGGGGGGAAGCTCCTACAATGAGCAGTTCTTC. Amino acids: CATEAGGSSYNEQFF.

The chain links TRBV6-2 or TRBV6-3 to TRBJ1-5; unclear D gene. Germline V gene sequence: CDR1 MNHEY, CDR2 SVGEGT. The germline V and J ends were trimmed by 3 bases and 0 bases, with 24 bases remaining between them. CDR3 size: 20 residues. The CDR3 here is CASSYEWETMEQLSNQPQHF. CDR3 coding DNA: TGTGCCAGCAGTTATGAATGGGAGACAATGGAACAACTTAGCAATCAGCCCCAGCATTTT.

There are a few counts of this clonotype. The gene calls are TRBV6-5 and TRBJ1-1; a possible D gene is TRBD1 (6 bases). Germline V lookup: CDR1 MNHEY, CDR2 SVGAGI. Trimming pared 6 bases from V and 6 bases from J, leaving 14 bases between. The CDR3 totals 13 residues. The CDR3 protein is CASRSGHVAEAFF. For the CDR3, the DNA is TGTGCCAGCAGATCGGGACACGTGGCTGAAGCTTTCTTT.

CDR3 sequence reads: CASNPDQTTDTQYF. CDR3 sequence (DNA): TGTGCCAGCAACCCTGACCAGACCACAGATACGCAGTATTTT. The rearrangement links TRBV9 to TRBJ2-3; no definite D call. This CDR3 contains 14 residues. Deletions cut 6 bases from V and 2 bases from J, with 13 bases between. Looked up from germline, CDR1 is SGDLS and CDR2 is YYNGEE.

Only a few counts were recorded for this clonotype. V gene TRBV6-6 combines with J gene TRBJ2-3, with D maybe TRBD1 (6 bases). Germline lookup yields CDR1 MNHNY and CDR2 SVGAGI (reference sequence). With 0 bases removed from V and 6 bases from J, the gap between germline ends came to 10 bases. This CDR3 region has 14 residues. CDR3 nucleotides: TGTGCCAGCAGTTACTCAGACAGGTTGGATACGCAGTATTTT. The encoded protein is CASSYSDRLDTQYF.

The chain couples TRBV11-1 to TRBJ2-2; the match to TRBD1 covers 9 bases. Trimming removed 6 bases from V and 3 bases from J; junction bases left unmatched: 5. Germline CDR1 reads SGHAT; CDR2 reads FQDESV (reference sequence). This CDR3 has 15 amino acids. The CDR3 nucleotides are TGTGCCAGCAGTCTGACAGGGGGATACACCGGGGAGCTGTTTTTT. It encodes CASSLTGGYTGELFF.

The chain carries TRBV27 and TRBJ1-1; D possibly corresponds to TRBD1 (6 bases). V was pared by 5 bases and J by 4 bases, with 14 bases between. This CDR3 is 14 amino acids long. Per the germline V gene, CDR1 is MNHEY and CDR2 is SMNVEV (reference sequence). The CDR3, as DNA: TGTGCCAGCAGTCCACGACAGGAGAGCACTGAAGCTTTCTTT. Translation: CASSPRQESTEAFF.

This clonotype was seen only a few times. The V gene is TRBV4-3, the J gene TRBJ2-5, with no clear D. This CDR3 region has 14 residues. The V gene's germline CDR1 is LGHNA and CDR2 YSLEER. Trimming pared 0 bases from V and 0 bases from J, leaving 5 bases between. The CDR3 DNA is TGCGCCAGCAGCCAAGACGCCTACCAAGAGACCCAGTACTTC. Encoded protein: CASSQDAYQETQYF.

The chain combines TRBV21-1 with TRBJ2-5. TRBV21-1 is a pseudogene locus. CDR3 size: 14 residues. The CDR3 DNA is TGTGCCAGCAGCAAGGGTCTAGAGCAAGAGACCCAGTACTTC. Its translation: CASSKGLEQETQYF.

V is TRBV2 and J is TRBJ1-6; possibly TRBD1 for D (5 bases). CDR1 SNHLY and CDR2 FYNNEI come from the germline V gene. V was clipped by 6 bases and J by 9 bases, with 30 bases between them. The CDR3 has 19 amino acids. The CDR3 spells CASSEPEGYTGTGSSPLHF. CDR3 nucleotides: TGTGCCAGCAGCGAGCCCGAGGGTTATACAGGCACCGGGAGTTCACCCCTCCACTTT.

The chain uses TRBV5-1 and TRBJ1-1; D is possibly TRBD1 (5 bases). Trimming shortened V by 3 bases and J by 1 base, and 16 bases separated the two germline ends. This CDR3 spans 16 amino acids. The germline gives CDR1 SGHRS, CDR2 YFSETQ. The CDR3 sequence: CASSSTPAGENTEAFF. The CDR3 DNA sequence: TGCGCCAGCAGCTCGACCCCAGCGGGGGAGAACACTGAAGCTTTCTTT.

This clonotype appeared a few times. This chain links TRBV10-3 with TRBJ1-1; a possible D gene is TRBD1 (6 bases). CDR1 is ENHRY, CDR2 SYGVKD, per germline. The CDR3 has 16 residues. Trimming removed 4 bases from V and 5 bases from J, with 20 bases in between. The CDR3 nucleotides read TGTGCCATCAGTGGGCTGCTCGGGGGGCAGAGAACTGAAGCTTTCTTT. Translating gives CAISGLLGGQRTEAFF.

The chain recombines TRBV7-6 with TRBJ2-1, with D possibly matching TRBD1 (6 bases). This CDR3 has 15 amino acids. V was trimmed by 4 bases and J by 7 bases, leaving 17 bases between them. Germline V lookup: CDR1 SGHVS, CDR2 FNYEAQ. This CDR3 reads CASSYNSGAENEQFF. Here the CDR3 DNA reads TGTGCCAGCAGCTATAACTCAGGGGCGGAGAATGAGCAGTTCTTC.